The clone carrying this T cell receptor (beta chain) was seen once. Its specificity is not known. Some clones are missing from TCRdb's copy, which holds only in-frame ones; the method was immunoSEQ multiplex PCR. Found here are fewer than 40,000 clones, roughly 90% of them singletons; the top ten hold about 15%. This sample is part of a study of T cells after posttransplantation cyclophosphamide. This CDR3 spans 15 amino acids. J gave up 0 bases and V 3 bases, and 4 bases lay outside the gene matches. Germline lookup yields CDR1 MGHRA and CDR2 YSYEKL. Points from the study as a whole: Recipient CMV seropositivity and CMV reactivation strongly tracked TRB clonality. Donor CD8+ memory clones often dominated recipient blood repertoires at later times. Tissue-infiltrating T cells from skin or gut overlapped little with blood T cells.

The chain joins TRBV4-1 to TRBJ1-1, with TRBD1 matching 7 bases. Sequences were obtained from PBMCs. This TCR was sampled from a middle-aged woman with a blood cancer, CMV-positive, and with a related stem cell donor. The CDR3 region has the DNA TGCGCCAGCAGCCACGCACAGGGGCTGAACACTGAAGCTTTCTTT. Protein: CASSHAQGLNTEAFF.